Sequencing of this T cell receptor (beta chain) was carried out in a study of T cell responses to AZD1222 COVID-19 vaccine. Generated by immunoSEQ multiplex PCR, the TCRdb table keeps only in-frame clones and is missing some. The profile shows 100,000 to 150,000 clones, about 90% of them singletons. Germline V CDR1 and CDR2: MGHDK, SYGVNS. The CDR3 totals 14 residues. Trimming shortened V by 3 bases and J by 0 bases, and 9 bases separated the two germline ends. The chain joins TRBV25-1 to TRBJ2-7; a weak D match, TRBD1 (5 bases). The sample in question was peripheral blood, obtained on day 0 of AZD1222 vaccination. The receptor's source is an adult in good health. For the CDR3, the DNA is TGTGCCAGCAGTGACCCGACAGCCTCCTACGAGCAGTACTTC. It codes for CASSDPTASYEQYF.